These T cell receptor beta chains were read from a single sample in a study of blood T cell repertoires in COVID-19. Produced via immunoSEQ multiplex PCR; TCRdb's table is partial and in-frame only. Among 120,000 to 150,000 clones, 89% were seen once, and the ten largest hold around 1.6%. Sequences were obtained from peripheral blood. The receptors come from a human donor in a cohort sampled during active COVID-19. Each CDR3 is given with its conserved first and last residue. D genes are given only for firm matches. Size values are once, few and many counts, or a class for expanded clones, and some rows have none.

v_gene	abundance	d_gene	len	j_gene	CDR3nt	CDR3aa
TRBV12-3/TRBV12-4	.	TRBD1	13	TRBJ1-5	TGTGCCAGCAGTAAGGGGGCCACCCAGCCCCAGCATTTT	CASSKGATQPQHF
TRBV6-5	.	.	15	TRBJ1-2	TGTGCCAGCAGAGCTGGGGGTGGGGGCTTCTATGGCTACACCTTC	CASRAGGGGFYGYTF
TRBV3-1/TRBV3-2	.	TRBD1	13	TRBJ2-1	TGTGCCACCCAGGACAGGGGCTACAATGAGCAGTTCTTC	CATQDRGYNEQFF
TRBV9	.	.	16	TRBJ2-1	TGTGCCAGCAGCGCGGTTGGTTCTAGCGCCTACAATGAGCAGTTCTTC	CASSAVGSSAYNEQFF
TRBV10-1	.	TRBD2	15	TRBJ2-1	TGCGCCAGCAGTGAACTAGCGGGGGGATACAATGAGCAGTTCTTC	CASSELAGGYNEQFF
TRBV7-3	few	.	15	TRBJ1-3	TGTGCCAGCAGCTTAACGACAGGCTCTGGAAACACCATATATTTT	CASSLTTGSGNTIYF
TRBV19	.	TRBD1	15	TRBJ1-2	TGTGCCAGTAGTGACAACAGGGGGCGCCTCTATGGCTACACCTTC	CASSDNRGRLYGYTF
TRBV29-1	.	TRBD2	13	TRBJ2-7	TGCAGCGTTGCCCCTAGCGGGGGTTACGAGCAGTACTTC	CSVAPSGGYEQYF
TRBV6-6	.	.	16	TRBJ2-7	TGTGCCAGCAGTTACACCCTTAGCCGGCAGGGCTACGAGCAGTACTTC	CASSYTLSRQGYEQYF
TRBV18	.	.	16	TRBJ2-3	TGTGCCAGCTCACCAAGGCAGGGGCCATCCACAGATACGCAGTATTTT	CASSPRQGPSTDTQYF
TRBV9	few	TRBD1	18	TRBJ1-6	TGTGCCAGCAGCGCCGGACAGGGGTTGAGCTCCTATAATTCACCCCTCCACTTT	CASSAGQGLSSYNSPLHF
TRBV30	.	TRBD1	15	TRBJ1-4	TGTGCCTGGAGTCCGCAGGGGGTAGCAGGGGAAAAACTGTTTTTT	CAWSPQGVAGEKLFF
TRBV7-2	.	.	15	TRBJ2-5	TGTGCCAGCAGCTTAGCGGGCAGGGTGGCGGAGACCCAGTACTTC	CASSLAGRVAETQYF
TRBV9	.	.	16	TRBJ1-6	TGTGCCAGCAGCGGAGGAGAGGCCTCCTATAATTCACCCCTCCACTTT	CASSGGEASYNSPLHF
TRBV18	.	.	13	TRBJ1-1	TGTGCCAGCTCACCACGGGGGCGGACTGAAGCTTTCTTT	CASSPRGRTEAFF
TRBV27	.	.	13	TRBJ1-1	TGTGCCAGCAGCAAATATGCGGGTTCTGAAGCTTTCTTT	CASSKYAGSEAFF
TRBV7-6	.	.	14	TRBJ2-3	TGTGCCAGCAGCTCCCGACAGCTCACAGATACGCAGTATTTT	CASSSRQLTDTQYF
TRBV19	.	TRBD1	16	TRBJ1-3	TGTGCCAGTAGTTCCCCAGGGGGCGCGAATGGAAACACCATATATTTT	CASSSPGGANGNTIYF
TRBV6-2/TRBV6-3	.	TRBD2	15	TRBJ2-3	TGTGCCAGCAGCTCTAGCGGGGGGCTCCCAGATACGCAGTATTTT	CASSSSGGLPDTQYF
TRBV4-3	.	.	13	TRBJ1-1	TGCGCCAGCAGCCTTGGACAGAACACTGAAGCTTTCTTT	CASSLGQNTEAFF
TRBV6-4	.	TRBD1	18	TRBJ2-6	TGTGCCACCGGAGACTCCGGGACAGGGTCCTCTGGGGCCAACGTCCTGACTTTC	CATGDSGTGSSGANVLTF
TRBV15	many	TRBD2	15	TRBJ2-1	TGTGCCACCAGCATGACTAGCGGGGGGGCCAATGAGCAGTTCTTC	CATSMTSGGANEQFF